Presented here are 16 T cell receptor beta chains from one specimen sequenced in a study of T-cell memory formation after mild COVID-19. TCRdb itself ran the 5' RACE reads through MiXCR, one entry per CDR3 protein. In the table there are hundreds of thousands of distinct CDR3 sequences, about 15% of which are singletons. Specimen: PBMCs or a T cell subset sorted from them (not recorded which). Receptor source: a young man who had mild COVID-19 (a few samples of this study predate the infection). Cell type and time point are not known.

The rearrangement joins TRBV5-1 to TRBJ2-4; D remains ambiguous. From germline, CDR1 is SGHRS and CDR2 YFSETQ. The CDR3 spans 15 residues. The V end lost 4 bases, the J end lost 5 bases, and 16 bases lay between the germline ends. CDR3 sequence: CASSPIDGTENIQYF. As DNA, the CDR3 is TGCGCCAGCAGCCCGATCGACGGAACAGAAAACATTCAGTACTTC.

The chain links TRBV29-1 to TRBJ2-7; the D gene is possibly TRBD1 (6 bases). Germline V lookup: CDR1 SQVTM, CDR2 ANQGSEA. V was shortened by 4 bases and J by 6 bases, with 13 bases between the two germline ends. CDR3 length equals 12 residues. CDR3 bases: TGCAGCGTTGGAGCCAGAGGGGGCGAGCAGTACGTC. This translates into CSVGARGGEQYV.

This clonotype has just one count. This chain uses TRBV2 with TRBJ2-7; no clear D. Trimming removed 4 bases from V and 0 bases from J, with 7 bases in between. In germline, CDR1 is SNHLY, CDR2 FYNNEI. There are 13 residues in the CDR3. This chain's CDR3 is CASSVSPSYEQYF. In DNA form, the CDR3 reads TGTGCCAGCAGTGTGAGCCCCTCCTACGAGCAGTACTTC.

This clonotype was counted only a few times. This chain connects TRBV7-3 to TRBJ2-6; the match to TRBD1 covers 9 bases. V lost 5 bases and J lost 0; bases outside the gene matches: 5. Germline CDR1 SGHTA, CDR2 FQGTGA. This CDR3 is built from 17 residues. The CDR3 DNA is TGTGCCAGCAGCCCCAGGACAGGGGACTCTGGGGCCAACGTCCTGACTTTC. Encoded protein: CASSPRTGDSGANVLTF. The entire variable domain, with the rest obtained from reference TRBV7-3 and TRBJ2-6, is as follows: GAGVSQTPSNKVTEKGKYVELRCDPISGHTALYWYRQSLGQGPEFLIYFQGTGAADDSGLPNDRFFAVRPEGSVSTLKIQRTERGDSAVYLCASSPRTGDSGANVLTFGAGSRLTVL.

A few counts support this clonotype. The CDR3 sequence is CASSQTPDRSGYTF. The CDR3 DNA reads TGCGCCAGCAGCCAGACTCCCGACAGGTCTGGCTACACCTTC. The chain uses TRBV4-3 and TRBJ1-2; D is possibly TRBD1 (6 bases). The CDR3 loop spans 14 amino acids. Germline V CDR1 and CDR2: LGHNA, YSLEER. V was clipped by 3 bases and J by 7 bases, with 15 bases between them.

J is TRBJ1-4 and V is TRBV20-1; weak D call: TRBD1 (6 bases). The CDR3 consists of 14 residues. Per the germline V gene, CDR1 is DFQATT and CDR2 is SNEGSKA (reference sequence). Trimming shortened V by 0 bases and J by 6 bases, and 11 bases separated the two germline ends. CDR3 sequence: CSAREGGVDEKLFF. DNA of the CDR3: TGCAGTGCTAGAGAAGGGGGGGTCGATGAAAAACTGTTTTTT.

This chain joins TRBV2 and TRBJ1-2; D unresolved. V was clipped by 9 bases and J by 3 bases, with 8 bases between them. The CDR3 runs 11 residues. Germline CDR1 is SNHLY and CDR2 is FYNNEI. CDR3 in amino acids: CARQKYYGYTF. The CDR3 region has the DNA TGTGCCAGACAGAAGTACTATGGCTACACCTTC. The full variable domain, in which reference TRBV2 and TRBJ1-2 provide the parts outside the CDR3, is EPEVTQTPSHQVTQMGQEVILRCVPISNHLYFYWYRQILGQKVEFLVSFYNNEISEKSEIFDDQFSVERPDGSNFTLKIRSTKLEDSAMYFCARQKYYGYTFGSGTRLTVV.

The rearrangement uses TRBV12-3 or TRBV12-4 and TRBJ2-5, with D perhaps matching TRBD2 (6 bases). Trimming removed 4 bases from V and 13 bases from J, with 19 bases in between. This CDR3 contains 13 residues. This CDR3 is CASSSRYGRRAYF. CDR3 DNA sequence: TGTGCCAGCAGTTCCCGTTATGGGAGGCGGGCGTACTTC.

This clonotype occurred a few times. The chain has TRBV3-1 and TRBJ2-7, with 9 bases fitting TRBD1. This CDR3 region has 16 residues. V was pared by 2 bases and J by 1 base, with 6 bases of the junction left unmatched. CDR1 LGHDT and CDR2 YNNKEL come from the germline V gene (reference sequence). CDR3 loop: CASSQRAGTGSYEQYF. Written as DNA, the CDR3 is TGTGCCAGCAGCCAAAGGGCCGGGACAGGGTCCTACGAGCAGTACTTC.

In its sample, this clonotype was seen many times. The chain combines TRBV7-2 with TRBJ2-5; TRBD1 might be the D (6 bases). The CDR3 has 17 amino acids. Per germline, CDR1 SGHTA and CDR2 FQGNSA. V was shortened by 0 bases and J by 1 base, with 15 bases between the two germline ends. CDR3 region: CASSLADRRISQETQYF. The CDR3 DNA sequence: TGTGCCAGCAGCTTAGCCGACAGGAGGATAAGCCAAGAGACCCAGTACTTC.

V is TRBV24-1 and J is TRBJ2-5, with D possibly being TRBD1 (5 bases). The CDR3 covers 13 residues. Germline lookup yields CDR1 KGHDR and CDR2 SFDVKD. Between the trimmed V and J ends, which lost 11 bases and 2 bases, there was a span of 14 bases. As DNA, the CDR3 is TGTGCCAGCAAGGGGTCGGTACAAGAGACCCAGTACTTC. It yields the protein CASKGSVQETQYF.

This clonotype turned up a few times. The V gene is TRBV7-2, the J gene TRBJ2-5; TRBD2 is a possible D gene (6 bases). This CDR3 spans 15 amino acids. Looked up from germline, CDR1 is SGHTA and CDR2 is FQGNSA. The V gene lost 0 bases and the J gene lost 4 bases, with 12 bases spanning the gap. The CDR3 DNA is TGTGCCAGCAGCTTAGCAGCGCGGGGAGGAGAGACCCAGTACTTC. The encoded protein is CASSLAARGGETQYF.

In its sample, this clonotype was seen a few times. This sequence joins TRBV4-3 and TRBJ2-3; D possibly uses TRBD1 or TRBD2 (5 bases each). Per the germline V gene, CDR1 is LGHNA and CDR2 is YSLEER. V was clipped by 1 base and J by 6 bases, with 8 bases between them. This CDR3 comprises 13 residues. The CDR3 nucleotides read TGCGCCAGCAGCCAAGGATGGGGGGATACGCAGTATTTT. Translating it yields CASSQGWGDTQYF.

This clonotype was seen more than once but under ten times. This sequence joins TRBV7-8 and TRBJ1-5; D is possibly TRBD1 (5 bases). CDR1 is SGHVS, CDR2 FQNEAQ, per germline. The CDR3 has 16 residues. The V and J ends lost 5 bases and 2 bases respectively, with 16 bases between them. The CDR3 is CASSVYSRVGNQPQHF. Here the CDR3 DNA reads TGTGCCAGCAGCGTTTATAGCAGGGTGGGCAATCAGCCCCAGCATTTT. Complete variable domain (other parts from reference TRBV7-8 and TRBJ1-5): GAGVSQSPRYKVAKRGQDVALRCDPISGHVSLFWYQQALGQGPEFLTYFQNEAQLDKSGLPSDRFFAERPEGSVSTLKIQRTQQEDSAVYLCASSVYSRVGNQPQHFGDGTRLSIL.

The V call is TRBV7-2, the J call TRBJ2-7; D may be TRBD1 (6 bases). CDR3 size: 13 residues. Looked up from germline, CDR1 is SGHTA and CDR2 is FQGNSA. V was clipped by 5 bases and J by 2 bases, with 10 bases between them. The chain's CDR3 is CASSLDSPYEQYV. The CDR3 coding sequence is TGTGCCAGCAGCCTGGACAGTCCCTACGAGCAGTACGTC.

This clonotype was counted between two and nine times. The chain carries TRBV27 and TRBJ2-7, with D tentatively TRBD1 (8 bases). V was pared by 6 bases and J by 7 bases, with 22 bases between. Germline assignment: CDR1 MNHEY and CDR2 SMNVEV (reference sequence). This CDR3 has 15 residues. The CDR3 DNA sequence: TGTGCCAGCAGCTTAAGGATCGGACAGGGAGGGGAGCAGTACTTC. Translation: CASSLRIGQGGEQYF.